Shown below are 18 T cell receptor beta chains from a single sample sequenced in a study of blood T cell repertoires in COVID-19. TCRdb's table, derived via immunoSEQ multiplex PCR, lists solely in-frame clones and lacks some. The sample yields fewer than 200,000 clones, roughly 81% seen once. Sample: peripheral blood. The receptors stem from a woman between 40 and 50 years old with COVID-19, enrolled during active disease.

The V gene is TRBV3-1 (or the pseudogene TRBV3-2), the J gene TRBJ2-1; the match to TRBD2 covers 10 bases. Germline lookup yields CDR1 LGHDT and CDR2 YNNKEL (reference sequence). Trimming at V came to 4 bases and at J to 11 bases, leaving 2 bases not matched to a gene. This CDR3 is 12 amino acids long. The CDR3 loop reads CASSPLAGQQFF. The CDR3 DNA reads TGTGCCAGCAGCCCACTAGCGGGGCAGCAGTTCTTC.

This sequence joins TRBV19 and TRBJ1-2; TRBD1 agrees at 10 bases. Germline V gene sequence: CDR1 LNHDA, CDR2 SQIVND (reference sequence). The CDR3 is made up of 15 amino acids. The J segment lost 3 bases and the V segment lost 5 bases, leaving 6 bases of the junction unmatched. This CDR3 is CASSGAGQGYYGYTF. CDR3 DNA: TGTGCCAGTAGTGGAGCGGGACAGGGGTACTATGGCTACACCTTC.

V usage is TRBV19 and J usage is TRBJ2-3, with TRBD2 as a possible D gene (6 bases). V shed 3 bases and J shed 3 bases, with 10 bases lying between them. CDR1 is LNHDA, CDR2 SQIVND, per germline (reference sequence). This CDR3 comprises 14 residues. DNA for the CDR3: TGTGCCAGTAGTATGTTTGGAGGGACAGATACGCAGTATTTT. This encodes CASSMFGGTDTQYF.

This chain uses TRBV28 with TRBJ2-1, with 16 bases lining up with TRBD2. The ends lost 6 bases at V and 10 bases at J; junction bases unmatched: 12. CDR3 size: 17 residues. The germline V gene has CDR1 MDHEN and CDR2 SYDVKM. CDR3 loop: CASRPGLAGGEAWEQFF. The CDR3 DNA follows: TGTGCCAGCAGGCCGGGACTAGCGGGAGGGGAGGCGTGGGAGCAGTTCTTC. The whole variable domain, remainder taken from reference TRBV28 and TRBJ2-1, is DVKVTQSSRYLVKRTGEKVFLECVQDMDHENMFWYRQDPGLGLRLIYFSYDVKMKEKGDIPEGYSVSREKKERFSLILESASTNQTSMYLCASRPGLAGGEAWEQFFGPGTRLTVL.

In its sample, this clone was seen once. J is TRBJ1-1 and V is TRBV12-3 or TRBV12-4; D unclear. This CDR3 has 13 residues. V lost 2 bases and J 0 bases, leaving 4 bases between the germline ends. The CDR3: CASSLTVNTEAFF. CDR3 DNA: TGTGCCAGCAGTTTAACGGTGAACACTGAAGCTTTCTTT.

This clone was counted a single time. The rearrangement joins TRBV30 to TRBJ2-2; D perhaps matches TRBD2 (6 bases). The CDR3 runs 14 residues. The ends were cut back, 5 bases at V and 4 bases at J, with 14 bases in the middle. The germline CDR1 and CDR2 sequences are GTSNPN and SVGIG (reference sequence). Here the CDR3 DNA reads TGTGCCTGGCACCGGGGGTTTAGCACCGGGGAGCTGTTTTTT. It is translated as CAWHRGFSTGELFF.

This clone was counted once. The chain couples TRBV6-1 to TRBJ2-7; 10 nucleotides line up with TRBD1. The CDR3 extends over 15 amino acids. Losses at the gene ends were 2 bases for V and 5 bases for J; bases not matched to a gene: 6. Looked up from germline, CDR1 is MNHNS and CDR2 is SASEGT. The CDR3 DNA follows: TGTGCCAGCAGTGAACTCGGGACAGGGGACCACGAGCAGTACTTC. Protein: CASSELGTGDHEQYF.

This clone was seen just once. The rearrangement uses TRBV5-1 and TRBJ2-1; 11 bases line up with TRBD2. The V and J ends lost 0 bases and 7 bases, in that order; junction bases with no gene match: 9. The CDR3 is 17 amino acids. Germline loops: CDR1 SGHRS, CDR2 YFSETQ. This chain's CDR3 is CASSLGSTSGSRNEQFF. CDR3 DNA: TGCGCCAGCAGCTTGGGGAGCACTAGCGGGAGTAGGAATGAGCAGTTCTTC.

This clone appeared a single time. V gene TRBV7-9 combines with J gene TRBJ2-3; 11 bases are a match to TRBD1. This CDR3 region has 17 residues. In germline, CDR1 is SEHNR, CDR2 FQNEAQ (reference sequence). The V segment lost 4 bases and the J segment 1 base; nucleotides outside the gene matches: 7. CDR3 nucleotide sequence: TGTGCCAGCAGCTCAAGGACAGGGGGCGCGGGCACAGATACGCAGTATTTT. Amino acids: CASSSRTGGAGTDTQYF.

The chain couples TRBV4-1 to TRBJ2-2; 14 positions match TRBD2. The CDR3 runs 19 residues. J gave up 5 bases and V 4 bases, and 12 bases lay outside the gene matches. Germline CDR1 and CDR2: MGHRA and YSYEKL. CDR3 nucleotide sequence: TGCGCCAGCAGCCGGAGCGGACTAGCGGGAGGATCTAGGACCGGGGAGCTGTTTTTT. Translated: CASSRSGLAGGSRTGELFF.

The chain recombines TRBV7-2 with TRBJ2-1; no reliable D call. The CDR3 runs to 13 residues. Germline V gives CDR1 SGHTA, CDR2 FQGNSA. The ends were cut back, 5 bases at V and 15 bases at J, with 20 bases in the middle. CDR3 sequence (DNA): TGTGCCAGCAGCAATTCAGCGTCAAAGGATCCGTTCTTC. Amino acid sequence: CASSNSASKDPFF.

J is TRBJ2-1 and V is TRBV3-1 (or the pseudogene TRBV3-2); perhaps TRBD2 as D (5 bases). Looked up from germline, CDR1 is LGHDT and CDR2 is YNNKEL (reference sequence). The CDR3 contains 14 residues. V gave up 1 base and J gave up 3 bases, with 7 bases separating them. In DNA, the CDR3 is TGTGCCAGCAGCCAAGGTCGGGGCTACAATGAGCAGTTCTTC. Protein sequence: CASSQGRGYNEQFF.

The chain carries TRBV18 and TRBJ1-1; D is unclear. CDR3 length: 11 amino acids. From germline, CDR1 is KGHSH and CDR2 LQKENI. V dropped 6 bases and J dropped 8 bases, with 10 bases sitting between them. The CDR3 region has the DNA TGTGCCAGCTCCTCACAGATCGAAGCTTTCTTT. It is translated as CASSSQIEAFF. The complete variable domain, with remaining parts taken from reference TRBV18 and TRBJ1-1, reads NAGVMQNPRHLVRRRGQEARLRCSPMKGHSHVYWYRQLPEEGLKFMVYLQKENIIDESGMPKERFSAEFPKEGPSILRIQQVVRGDSAAYFCASSSQIEAFFGQGTRLTVV.

This chain joins TRBV4-1 and TRBJ1-3; D might be TRBD1 (5 bases). Germline V gene lookup returns CDR1 MGHRA and CDR2 YSYEKL. This CDR3 contains 15 residues. Trimming shortened V by 0 bases and J by 0 bases, and 6 bases separated the two germline ends. Written as DNA, the CDR3 is TGCGCCAGCAGCCAAGACGGGGGCTCTGGAAACACCATATATTTT. Translated, it gives CASSQDGGSGNTIYF.

The rearrangement joins TRBV3-1 (or the pseudogene TRBV3-2) to TRBJ2-1; TRBD2 aligns across 11 bases. The J segment lost 15 bases and the V segment lost 1 base, leaving 14 bases of the junction unmatched. The CDR3 has 16 amino acids. In germline, CDR1 is LGHDT, CDR2 YNNKEL (reference sequence). The CDR3 reads CASSQGLSAASGRWFF. CDR3 coding DNA: TGTGCCAGCAGCCAAGGTTTGAGTGCGGCTAGCGGGAGGTGGTTCTTC.

The rearrangement uses TRBV5-5 and TRBJ1-1; no clear D. Germline lookup yields CDR1 SGHKS and CDR2 YYEKEE (reference sequence). CDR3 size: 14 residues. V was trimmed by 0 bases and J by 4 bases, leaving 10 bases between them. CDR3 sequence (DNA): TGTGCCAGCAGCTTGGCGAGGGTACGCACTGAAGCTTTCTTT. Its translation is CASSLARVRTEAFF.

As concerns this clone: This same CDR3 is encoded by further DNA sequences in the sample. The V call is TRBV9, the J call TRBJ1-1, with D maybe TRBD1 (5 bases). V shed 0 bases and J shed 1 base, with 7 bases lying between them. Germline CDR1 SGDLS, CDR2 YYNGEE. The CDR3 length is 14 residues. As DNA, the CDR3 is TGTGCCAGCAGCGTAGGTCAGGGGAACACTGAAGCTTTCTTT. Translated: CASSVGQGNTEAFF.

This clone was observed once. The chain combines TRBV5-5 with TRBJ2-2; 11 bases agree with TRBD2. The germline V gene has CDR1 SGHKS and CDR2 YYEKEE (reference sequence). The CDR3 is made up of 16 amino acids. V trimming: 4 bases; J trimming: 8 bases; junction bases outside the gene matches: 10. The CDR3 sequence: CASSGGSGRASGELFF. The CDR3 coding sequence is TGTGCCAGCAGCGGGGGTAGCGGGAGGGCCTCTGGGGAGCTGTTTTTT.